These 27 T cell receptor beta chains were sequenced from one sample in a study of early stage breast cancer tumors. Assay used: immunoSEQ multiplex PCR; TCRdb lists only in-frame clones, some missing. The sample consists of some 32,000 clones, roughly four fifths of them appearing once. The specimen was breast tumor tissue. The origin of the receptors is a person under 45 with breast cancer.

The table lists this clone with a few counts. The V gene is TRBV5-1, the J gene TRBJ2-1; D gene unclear. This CDR3 has 14 amino acids. Trimming pared 2 bases from V and 4 bases from J, leaving 10 bases between. The germline V gene has CDR1 SGHRS and CDR2 YFSETQ. In DNA form, the CDR3 reads TGCGCCAGCAGCTTTGACGGTTCTTACAATGAGCAGTTCTTC. Protein sequence: CASSFDGSYNEQFF.

The V and J genes are TRBV19 and TRBJ2-1, with 11 bases lining up with TRBD2. The germline V gene encodes CDR1 LNHDA and CDR2 SQIVND (reference sequence). The ends lost 3 bases at V and 6 bases at J; junction bases unmatched: 4. The CDR3 contains 15 residues. CDR3: CASSITGTSGNEQFF. CDR3 coding DNA: TGTGCCAGTAGTATCACCGGGACTAGCGGCAATGAGCAGTTCTTC.

The rearrangement uses TRBV30 and TRBJ2-7; possibly TRBD1 or TRBD2 for D (5 bases each). This CDR3 comprises 13 residues. Germline V gene data show CDR1 as GTSNPN and CDR2 as SVGIG (reference sequence). The V and J ends lost 3 bases and 4 bases respectively, with 13 bases between them. CDR3 residues: CAWSRGEFYEQYF. CDR3 in DNA: TGTGCCTGGAGCAGAGGGGAATTTTACGAGCAGTACTTC.

The rearrangement links TRBV7-6 to TRBJ1-3; tentative D call: TRBD1 (6 bases). V was cut by 1 base and J by 9 bases, with 16 bases left in between. Germline CDR1 and CDR2: SGHVS and FNYEAQ. The CDR3 has 15 amino acids. CDR3 DNA sequence: TGTGCCAGCAGCTTAGTAGGCCAGGGGTACGGCACCATATATTTT. Protein sequence: CASSLVGQGYGTIYF.

The chain joins TRBV5-1 to TRBJ1-1; D is uncertain. From germline, CDR1 is SGHRS and CDR2 YFSETQ. The CDR3 contains 15 residues. Trimming left V 2 bases short and J 0 bases short, with 11 bases between. As DNA, the CDR3 is TGCGCCAGCAGCTTCGTTGGGGTCGTGAACACTGAAGCTTTCTTT. Translating it yields CASSFVGVVNTEAFF.

The rearrangement uses TRBV9 and TRBJ2-7, with TRBD2 identical over 10 bases. The ends lost 4 bases at V and 2 bases at J; junction bases unmatched: 12. Germline CDR1 and CDR2: SGDLS and YYNGEE. The CDR3 runs 17 residues. The CDR3, as DNA: TGTGCCAGCAGCCCCCGATTAGCGGGAGGCGTCCCCTACGAGCAGTACTTC. Translated, it gives CASSPRLAGGVPYEQYF.

The chain couples TRBV5-1 to TRBJ2-5; 12 bases are a match to TRBD2. From germline, CDR1 is SGHRS and CDR2 YFSETQ. There are 17 residues in the CDR3. The J segment lost 0 bases and the V segment lost 4 bases, leaving 7 bases of the junction unmatched. The CDR3 protein is CASSPGLAGLYQETQYF. In nucleotides, the CDR3 is TGCGCCAGCAGCCCGGGACTAGCGGGCCTGTACCAAGAGACCCAGTACTTC.

The rearrangement uses TRBV5-6 and TRBJ2-6; D is uncertain. This CDR3 contains 18 residues. Trimming stripped 0 bases from V and 0 bases from J, with 13 bases between. The V gene's germline CDR1 is SGHDT and CDR2 YYEEEE. The DNA of the CDR3 is TGTGCCAGCAGCTTGGGAATCGGAGCCCTCTCTGGGGCCAACGTCCTGACTTTC. Translation gives CASSLGIGALSGANVLTF.

The rearrangement uses TRBV30 and TRBJ2-2; no firm D call. V was trimmed by 0 bases and J by 7 bases, leaving 9 bases between them. The length of the CDR3 is 13 residues. Germline CDR1 is GTSNPN and CDR2 is SVGIG (reference sequence). DNA of the CDR3: TGTGCCTGGAGTGTAATGGGTGGCGGGGAGCTGTTTTTT. Protein product: CAWSVMGGGELFF. The variable domain in full, with the rest retrieved from reference TRBV30 and TRBJ2-2, is SQTIHQWPATLVQPVGSPLSLECTVEGTSNPNLYWYRQAAGRGLQLLFYSVGIGQISSEVPQNLSASRPQDRQFILSSKKLLLSDSGFYLCAWSVMGGGELFFGEGSRLTVL.

This clone was seen a handful of times. As DNA, the CDR3 is TGTGCCAGCTCACCAAGAGAGTTAGCTAACTATGGCTACACCTTC. Protein product: CASSPRELANYGYTF. V gene TRBV18 combines with J gene TRBJ1-2, with D unresolved. The CDR3 runs to 15 residues. The V and J ends lost 2 bases and 0 bases respectively, with 10 bases between them. Germline loops: CDR1 KGHSH, CDR2 LQKENI.

This rearrangement joins TRBV15 to TRBJ1-5; weak D call: TRBD1 (6 bases). Per the germline V gene, CDR1 is LNHNV and CDR2 is YYDKDF (reference sequence). V lost 9 bases to trimming and J lost 6 bases, with 15 bases between them. The CDR3 sequence is 13 residues long. Here the CDR3 reads CATTTGGFQPQHF. The CDR3, as DNA: TGTGCCACAACGACAGGAGGTTTTCAGCCCCAGCATTTT.

The chain joins TRBV9 to TRBJ2-7; 15 bases are shared with TRBD2. Trimming at V came to 4 bases and at J to 2 bases, leaving 16 bases not matched to a gene. Germline V gene sequence: CDR1 SGDLS, CDR2 YYNGEE. This CDR3 has 20 residues. DNA of the CDR3: TGTGCCAGCAGCTCCCACCCGGGAGGACTAGCGGGAGGGCCTACCTACGAGCAGTACTTC. Protein product: CASSSHPGGLAGGPTYEQYF.

This sequence joins TRBV5-8 and TRBJ1-2, with 8 bases aligning to TRBD1. V dropped 5 bases and J dropped 5; count of bases not matched to a gene: 5. The V gene's germline CDR1 is SGHTS and CDR2 YDEGEE. The CDR3 consists of 13 residues. CDR3 amino acids: CASRTDRAYGYTF. The CDR3 nucleotides read TGTGCCAGCAGAACGGACAGGGCTTATGGCTACACCTTC.

The chain combines TRBV7-2 with TRBJ2-7; D is undetermined. The germline V and J ends were trimmed by 5 bases and 2 bases, with 10 bases remaining between them. CDR3 length equals 13 residues. Germline V CDR1 and CDR2: SGHTA, FQGNSA. The CDR3 nucleotides read TGTGCCAGCAGCCCGGGCGCCCCCTACGAGCAGTACTTC. Translating gives CASSPGAPYEQYF.

The rearrangement uses TRBV6-4 and TRBJ2-7, with no clear D. V lost 4 bases and J 2 bases, leaving 0 bases between the germline ends. Germline V lookup: CDR1 MRHNA, CDR2 SNTAGT. The CDR3 extends over 10 amino acids. CDR3 in DNA: TGTGCCAGCAGTGCCTACGAGCAGTACTTC. Translating gives CASSAYEQYF.

The chain carries TRBV6-5 and TRBJ1-2, with D uncertain. The CDR3 sequence is 14 residues long. V was cut by 0 bases and J by 7 bases, with 12 bases left in between. The germline gives CDR1 MNHEY, CDR2 SVGAGI. The CDR3 bases are TGTGCCAGCAGTTACTCGACCCTATCCTTTGGCTACACCTTC. Amino acids: CASSYSTLSFGYTF.

The V and J genes are TRBV11-2 and TRBJ1-2, with 9 nucleotides matching TRBD1. V gave up 0 bases and J gave up 7 bases; unmatched junction bases: 15. This CDR3 spans 18 amino acids. Germline CDR1 and CDR2: SGHAT and FQNNGV. The CDR3 DNA reads TGTGCCAGCAGCTTAGATCGAGGAAGCCGGGACAGGGTGGGTGGCTACACCTTC. Translated, it gives CASSLDRGSRDRVGGYTF.

This sequence joins TRBV19 and TRBJ1-2; 10 bases are shared with TRBD1. The J segment lost 7 bases and the V segment lost 7 bases, leaving 9 bases of the junction unmatched. Germline CDR1 is LNHDA and CDR2 is SQIVND (reference sequence). The CDR3 runs 14 residues. For the CDR3, the DNA is TGTGCCAGTAACCCTAGACAGGGGGCCCGTGGCTACACCTTC. Encoded protein: CASNPRQGARGYTF.

This clone has a handful of counts. This chain connects TRBV5-1 to TRBJ2-3, with a weak D call TRBD1 (5 bases). The CDR3 covers 15 residues. The germline CDR1 and CDR2 sequences are SGHRS and YFSETQ. V gave up 0 bases and J gave up 6 bases, with 14 bases separating them. CDR3 DNA: TGCGCCAGCAGCTTGGCTTTGTTCGCAGGGGATACGCAGTATTTT. Its translation is CASSLALFAGDTQYF.

The chain employs TRBV7-9 and TRBJ2-7; TRBD1 might be the D (6 bases). This CDR3 is built from 14 residues. Trimming cost V 5 bases and J 2 bases, with 13 bases left between them. The V gene's germline CDR1 is SEHNR and CDR2 FQNEAQ (reference sequence). The CDR3 nucleotides read TGTGCCAGCAGCGTCACCGGGACAACCTACGAGCAGTACTTC. Translating gives CASSVTGTTYEQYF.

A few counts support this clone. V and J are TRBV29-1 and TRBJ2-1, with D possibly being TRBD2 (6 bases). This CDR3 spans 15 amino acids. Trimming left V 1 base short and J 6 bases short, with 16 bases between. Germline values: CDR1 SQVTM, CDR2 ANQGSEA. Written as DNA, the CDR3 is TGCAGCGTTGAAGCGGGGGTGCTAGTAGTCAATGAGCAGTTCTTC. It translates to CSVEAGVLVVNEQFF.

The V gene is TRBV7-6, the J gene TRBJ2-1, with 9 positions matching TRBD2. Germline lookup yields CDR1 SGHVS and CDR2 FNYEAQ. CDR3 length: 16 amino acids. Trimming took 3 bases from V and 10 from J; bases not matched to a gene: 13. The CDR3 here is CASSLLGASGIREQFF. The CDR3 DNA is TGTGCCAGCAGCTTGCTCGGGGCTAGCGGGATACGGGAGCAGTTCTTC.

This clone has only a few counts. The CDR3 DNA reads TGTGCCAGCAGTGAAACCGGCGGGAGCTCCTACAATGAGCAGTTCTTC. It encodes CASSETGGSSYNEQFF. The chain couples TRBV2 to TRBJ2-1, with 7 bases identical to TRBD2. The CDR3 is 16 residues long. Trimming removed 2 bases from V and 0 bases from J; junction bases left unmatched: 4. Germline V gene sequence: CDR1 SNHLY, CDR2 FYNNEI.

The gene calls are TRBV7-2 and TRBJ1-5; 8 bases are shared with TRBD1. The CDR3 sequence is 14 residues long. V shed 6 bases, J shed 7 bases, and the junction held 8 bases outside the gene matches. Looked up from germline, CDR1 is SGHTA and CDR2 is FQGNSA. The DNA for the CDR3 is TGTGCCAGCAGTTTTACAGGGGGAGGACAGCCCCAGCATTTT. Its translation is CASSFTGGGQPQHF.

This chain joins TRBV19 and TRBJ2-7; D is perhaps TRBD1 (6 bases). The CDR3 has 15 amino acids. Trimming left V 4 bases short and J 2 bases short, with 15 bases between. Germline values: CDR1 LNHDA, CDR2 SQIVND (reference sequence). The CDR3 reads CASSTSTGRAYEQYF. The CDR3 DNA reads as TGTGCCAGTAGTACTTCGACAGGACGAGCCTACGAGCAGTACTTC.

This clone rates as medium-sized (0.01 to 0.1%). This rearrangement joins TRBV7-8 to TRBJ1-2; possibly TRBD1 for D (5 bases). The V end lost 5 bases, the J end lost 2 bases, and 18 bases lay between the germline ends. Germline values: CDR1 SGHVS, CDR2 FQNEAQ. This CDR3 spans 16 amino acids. The DNA for the CDR3 is TGTGCCAGCAGCCGAACGGCCGGCGGGGCCAACTATGGCTACACCTTC. Its protein product is CASSRTAGGANYGYTF.

Remarks on this clone: The sample carries other DNA sequences with the same CDR3. The gene calls are TRBV7-9 and TRBJ2-6; D gene ambiguous. The CDR3 spans 14 residues. The V end lost 3 bases, the J end lost 0 bases, and 3 bases lay between the germline ends. Germline V gene data show CDR1 as SEHNR and CDR2 as FQNEAQ (reference sequence). CDR3 DNA: TGTGCCAGCAGCTTGGCCTCTGGGGCCAACGTCCTGACTTTC. Its translation is CASSLASGANVLTF.